This T cell receptor (beta chain) was sequenced during a study of read filtering for tumor transcriptome and immune sequencing. For the study at large: Patients were approximately 17 male and some 13 female, mean age approximately 70 years, range about 45 to 85. IR-seq gave about 3.5 to 10.27 million TCR reads per sample; RNA-seq gave roughly 80 to 1,400. Findings and caveats of the study: Dropping single-read clonotypes raised IR-seq and RNA-seq shared-clonotype correlation. IR-seq captured clonotypes deeper and more reliably than RNA-seq.

Molecular barcoded adaptors covering alpha/delta and beta/gamma chains were used on about 390 ng RNA. TCRdb re-analysed the reads in MiXCR, keeping a single row per CDR3 protein. The sample gives 45,000 to 50,000 distinct CDR3 sequences, about 12% of which show up once; roughly 14% is in the top ten. With regard to this clonotype: Its antigen is not identified. A far larger clone is off by one base, so a read error is likely.

Germline values: CDR1 SGHRS, CDR2 YFSETQ. The CDR3 contains 16 residues. The clonotype comes from a donor at least 40 years old with multiple myeloma. The chain combines TRBV5-1 with TRBJ1-4, with 10 bases that match TRBD1. The specimen was a population of CD138-negative cells sorted from bone marrow. The CDR3 DNA sequence: TGCGCCAGCAGCCAACCCCCGGACAGGGGGTATGAAAAACTGTGTTTT. Amino acid sequence: CASSQPPDRGYEKLCF.